Shown below are 21 T cell receptor beta chains from a single sample sequenced in a study of regulatory T cells in long-lasting Graves disease. Sequencing libraries for TCR beta were prepared with iRepertoire HTBI primers and Arm-PCR of CDR3 regions. MiXCR was run by TCRdb on the multiplex PCR reads, yielding one entry per CDR3 protein. The sample records approximately 250,000 distinct CDR3 sequences, roughly 18% being singletons. The time point: newly diagnosed GD, antithyroid drugs for less than 3 months. With RNA extracted from PBMCs as input, the TCR library was made. This material consisted of peripheral blood mononuclear cells (PBMCs), taken at new diagnosis, from a patient treated with antithyroid drugs. These receptors were collected from a female donor with Graves disease.

This clonotype was observed at least ten times. An end of the junction differs from the germline gene, which may be a read error. The chain links TRBV27 to TRBJ1-1; D not certain. Germline V gene lookup returns CDR1 MNHEY and CDR2 SMNVEV (reference sequence). The CDR3 length is 15 residues. The CDR3: CASRFWGGPNTEAFF. The DNA of the CDR3 is TGTGCCAGCCGTTTTTGGGGTGGGCCGAACACTGAAGCTTTCTTT.

This clonotype was seen repeatedly, ten times or more. This chain uses TRBV3-1 with TRBJ2-1; D not certain. Germline lookup yields CDR1 LGHDT and CDR2 YNNKEL (reference sequence). V shed 4 bases and J shed 8 bases, with 12 bases lying between them. This CDR3 contains 13 residues. The CDR3 sequence: CASSPSHGDEQFF. The CDR3 DNA reads as TGTGCCAGCAGCCCTAGTCATGGAGATGAGCAGTTCTTC.

The chain links TRBV20-1 to TRBJ2-3; 11 bases line up with TRBD2. V lost 5 bases, J lost 6 bases, and 7 bases stayed unmatched. The germline gives CDR1 DFQATT, CDR2 SNEGSKA (reference sequence). The CDR3 loop spans 14 amino acids. In nucleotides, the CDR3 is TGCAGTGCTTCGACTAGCGGGACTAAGGATACGCAGTATTTT. Translation: CSASTSGTKDTQYF.

In this sample, this clonotype turned up a few times. This sequence joins TRBV30 and TRBJ2-7; 7 positions agree with TRBD1. J was trimmed by 1 base and V by 8 bases; bases with no gene match: 8. Germline CDR1 GTSNPN, CDR2 SVGIG (reference sequence). The CDR3 covers 13 residues. CDR3: CAAHRGSSYEQYF. The CDR3 nucleotides are TGTGCCGCCCACAGGGGTTCATCCTACGAGCAGTACTTC.

At least ten counts were recorded for this clonotype. The genes are TRBV25-1 and TRBJ2-1; D may match TRBD1 or TRBD2 (5 bases each). CDR1 and CDR2 (germline): MGHDK, SYGVNS. The V gene lost 4 bases and the J gene lost 5 bases, with 15 bases spanning the gap. This CDR3 is built from 15 residues. The CDR3 region is CASSASGPTNNEQFF. DNA for the CDR3: TGTGCCAGCAGTGCGTCGGGGCCTACCAACAATGAGCAGTTCTTC.

This clonotype showed up many times. The V call is TRBV2, the J call TRBJ1-2; no firm D call. CDR1 and CDR2 (germline): SNHLY, FYNNEI. V dropped 2 bases and J dropped 7 bases, with 14 bases sitting between them. The CDR3 runs to 14 residues. CDR3 sequence (DNA): TGTGCCAGCAGTGAAAGTCCTAGCAAAGGTGGCTACACCTTC. It codes for CASSESPSKGGYTF. The variable domain in full, with the rest retrieved from reference TRBV2 and TRBJ1-2, is EPEVTQTPSHQVTQMGQEVILRCVPISNHLYFYWYRQILGQKVEFLVSFYNNEISEKSEIFDDQFSVERPDGSNFTLKIRSTKLEDSAMYFCASSESPSKGGYTFGSGTRLTVV.

The rearrangement uses TRBV20-1 and TRBJ1-4; D is undetermined. CDR1 and CDR2 (germline): DFQATT, SNEGSKA (reference sequence). V was shortened by 5 bases and J by 7 bases, with 8 bases between the two germline ends. There are 11 residues in the CDR3. CDR3 amino acids: CSAPLGEKLFF. CDR3 nucleotide sequence: TGCAGTGCTCCCTTGGGTGAAAAACTGTTTTTT.

Ten or more counts support this clonotype. The chain uses TRBV5-5 and TRBJ2-7, with 8 nucleotides matching TRBD1. The germline CDR1 and CDR2 sequences are SGHKS and YYEKEE (reference sequence). This CDR3 has 16 residues. V trimming: 5 bases; J trimming: 10 bases; junction bases outside the gene matches: 20. DNA for the CDR3: TGTGCCAGCAGTTCTCTTTCAGGGGAGACAGGGGCGATTCAGTACTTC. Encoded protein: CASSSLSGETGAIQYF.

This clonotype was detected ten times or more. The V call is TRBV9, the J call TRBJ1-2, with a weak D call TRBD1 (5 bases). The CDR3 totals 15 residues. The germline V and J ends were trimmed by 2 bases and 2 bases, with 13 bases remaining between them. CDR1 is SGDLS and CDR2 is YYNGEE in the germline V gene. CDR3 sequence (DNA): TGTGCCAGCAGCGTGGCCCTGGGGGGGAACTATGGCTACACCTTC. Its translation is CASSVALGGNYGYTF.

The V gene is TRBV11-1, the J gene TRBJ2-3; 7 positions agree with TRBD2. The CDR3 runs to 16 residues. Germline CDR1 SGHAT, CDR2 FQDESV (reference sequence). V gave up 5 bases and J gave up 4 bases; unmatched junction bases: 12. The CDR3: CASSRLAGAAPDTQYF. DNA for the CDR3: TGTGCCAGCAGCCGATTGGCGGGAGCCGCACCAGATACGCAGTATTTT.

Of note for this clonotype: A much bigger clone sits one base away, suggesting this may be a read error. The V and J genes are TRBV11-3 and TRBJ1-4; D gene ambiguous. The CDR3 contains 13 residues. In germline, CDR1 is SGHNT, CDR2 YENEEA. The CDR3 loop reads CASSLGNEEKLLF. The CDR3 DNA is TGTGCCAGCAGCTTGGGGAACGAGGAAAAACTGCTTTTT.

This clonotype has a count of ten or more. CDR3 loop: CSASPSGQGKMSQPQHF. In DNA form, the CDR3 reads TGCAGTGCTAGTCCATCGGGCCAGGGAAAAATGAGTCAGCCCCAGCATTTT. The rearrangement uses TRBV20-1 and TRBJ1-5; D is perhaps TRBD1 (5 bases). Looked up from germline, CDR1 is DFQATT and CDR2 is SNEGSKA (reference sequence). V lost 3 bases, J lost 6 bases, and 24 bases lay in between. This CDR3 contains 17 residues.

The chain links TRBV20-1 to TRBJ2-1; D might be TRBD2 (6 bases). The CDR3 extends over 15 amino acids. From germline, CDR1 is DFQATT and CDR2 SNEGSKA (reference sequence). V was clipped by 0 bases and J by 3 bases, with 12 bases between them. CDR3: CSARDEPGSYNEQFF. The CDR3 nucleotides read TGCAGTGCTAGAGATGAACCCGGGAGCTACAATGAGCAGTTCTTC.

This clonotype was seen repeatedly, ten times or more. V and J are TRBV7-8 and TRBJ2-2, with 9 nucleotides matching TRBD2. V lost 1 base, J lost 6 bases, and 3 bases stayed unmatched. This CDR3 is built from 15 residues. CDR1 is SGHVS, CDR2 FQNEAQ, per germline. CDR3 DNA: TGTGCCAGCAGCTTAGGCGGGAGGGTTGCCGGGGAGCTGTTTTTT. Translation: CASSLGGRVAGELFF.

At least ten counts were recorded for this clonotype. The chain employs TRBV28 and TRBJ1-5; weak D call: TRBD1 (5 bases). CDR1 is MDHEN and CDR2 is SYDVKM in the germline V gene. This CDR3 region has 18 residues. V lost 5 bases and J lost 0, with 20 bases in between. This chain's CDR3 is CASSTNFQGPLSNQPQHF. In DNA, the CDR3 is TGTGCCAGCAGTACGAATTTCCAGGGCCCCCTTAGCAATCAGCCCCAGCATTTT.

A few counts support this clonotype. The junction shows a germline mismatch at one end, possibly a read error. The chain couples TRBV13 to TRBJ1-4; 9 nucleotides align to TRBD1. CDR1 is PRHDT, CDR2 FYEKMQ, per germline (reference sequence). CDR3 size: 13 residues. The CDR3 DNA reads as TGTGCCAGCAGCAAGGGACAGGGAAGAAGAAGCGCTTTT. Encoded protein: CASSKGQGRRSAF.

A remark on this clonotype: In this CDR3 the conserved last residue, phenylalanine or tryptophan, is missing, so a read error is likely. The CDR3 DNA is TGTGCCAGCAGCCAACGGCGGGAGAGCTCCTACAATGAGCAGTTCTCC. Residues: CASSQRRESSYNEQFS. This sequence joins TRBV14 and TRBJ2-1; 7 bases match TRBD2. Germline V gene lookup returns CDR1 SGHDN and CDR2 FVKESK. With V trimmed by 2 bases and J by 0 bases, 4 bases remained unmatched. The CDR3 is 16 residues long.

The chain links TRBV9 to TRBJ2-1, with 8 bases aligning to TRBD2. Per germline, CDR1 SGDLS and CDR2 YYNGEE. J gave up 4 bases and V 4 bases, and 7 bases lay outside the gene matches. The CDR3 spans 15 residues. CDR3 sequence (DNA): TGTGCCAGCAGCACATTAGCGGGGCTTTACAATGAGCAGTTCTTC. It codes for CASSTLAGLYNEQFF.

This chain uses TRBV19 with TRBJ2-1; no clear D gene. The CDR3 is 17 amino acids. The germline V and J ends were trimmed by 3 bases and 0 bases, with 15 bases remaining between them. Per the germline V gene, CDR1 is LNHDA and CDR2 is SQIVND (reference sequence). CDR3 sequence: CASSIYLGQSSYNEQFF. The DNA for the CDR3 is TGTGCCAGTAGTATTTATCTAGGGCAGAGCTCCTACAATGAGCAGTTCTTC. Together with reference TRBV19 and TRBJ2-1, the CDR3 gives the full variable domain: DGGITQSPKYLFRKEGQNVTLSCEQNLNHDAMYWYRQDPGQGLRLIYYSQIVNDFQKGDIAEGYSVSREKKESFPLTVTSAQKNPTAFYLCASSIYLGQSSYNEQFFGPGTRLTVL.

This clonotype showed up just once. The V gene is TRBV7-9, the J gene TRBJ1-5; a possible D gene is TRBD1 (6 bases). The germline V and J ends were trimmed by 6 bases and 6 bases, with 9 bases remaining between them. The CDR3 runs to 12 residues. Germline CDR1 and CDR2: SEHNR and FQNEAQ (reference sequence). The CDR3 protein is CASRSDSQPQHF. In nucleotides, the CDR3 is TGTGCCAGCAGGTCGGACAGTCAGCCCCAGCATTTT.

This clonotype was counted at least ten times. The chain carries TRBV10-3 and TRBJ2-5; 8 bases fit TRBD2. V gave up 10 bases and J gave up 5 bases; unmatched junction bases: 24. The length of the CDR3 is 18 residues. CDR1 is ENHRY, CDR2 SYGVKD, per germline. The CDR3 region is CATRAVRSGSGISETQYF. In DNA, the CDR3 is TGTGCCACCAGGGCGGTTAGGAGCGGGAGTGGGATCTCCGAGACCCAGTACTTC.